A single sample gave rise to the 25 T cell receptor beta chains below, sequenced in a study of OX40 agonist ivuxolimab in advanced cancers. Produced via immunoSEQ multiplex PCR; TCRdb's table is partial and in-frame only. The profile covers approximately 94,000 clones, with around four fifths appearing a single time and 1% to 1.3% taken by the ten largest. Sequenced material: CD4+ or CD8+ T cells sorted from blood, taken in a trial of the OX40 agonist ivuxolimab. Receptors originate from an adult with an advanced solid tumor such as melanoma, head and neck, liver or kidney cancer.

V and J are TRBV7-6 and TRBJ2-1; the D gene is possibly TRBD2 (5 bases). The germline V and J ends were trimmed by 1 base and 4 bases, with 14 bases remaining between them. Germline lookup yields CDR1 SGHVS and CDR2 FNYEAQ. CDR3 length: 16 amino acids. CDR3 bases: TGTGCCAGCAGCTTAGGCAGCGGATTGCTATACAATGAGCAGTTCTTC. Protein product: CASSLGSGLLYNEQFF.

The chain joins TRBV27 to TRBJ2-4; TRBD1 is a possible D gene (6 bases). Germline CDR1 is MNHEY and CDR2 is SMNVEV (reference sequence). The V gene lost 5 bases and the J gene lost 0 bases, with 11 bases spanning the gap. The CDR3 runs to 15 residues. The CDR3 sequence: CASSPSGVAKNIQYF. The CDR3 nucleotides are TGTGCCAGCAGTCCGTCAGGGGTAGCCAAAAACATTCAGTACTTC.

The count of this clone is one. The chain is built from TRBV28 and TRBJ1-1; TRBD1 is a possible D gene (6 bases). The length of the CDR3 is 14 residues. Germline lookup yields CDR1 MDHEN and CDR2 SYDVKM. Trimming stripped 3 bases from V and 7 bases from J, with 15 bases between. CDR3 bases: TGTGCCAGCAGTTTTTTTAGGGGGGAATTTGAAGCTTTCTTT. Residues: CASSFFRGEFEAFF. Together with reference TRBV28 and TRBJ1-1, the CDR3 gives the full variable domain: DVKVTQSSRYLVKRTGEKVFLECVQDMDHENMFWYRQDPGLGLRLIYFSYDVKMKEKGDIPEGYSVSREKKERFSLILESASTNQTSMYLCASSFFRGEFEAFFGQGTRLTVV.

The chain combines TRBV10-3 with TRBJ1-4; D is possibly TRBD1 (5 bases). The V gene's germline CDR1 is ENHRY and CDR2 SYGVKD. V was shortened by 0 bases and J by 7 bases, with 12 bases between the two germline ends. This CDR3 has 15 amino acids. The CDR3 loop is CAISESKGKGEKLFF. DNA of the CDR3: TGTGCCATCAGTGAGTCTAAGGGGAAAGGTGAAAAACTGTTTTTT.

The chain combines TRBV28 with TRBJ2-1; 8 bases are shared with TRBD1. The V gene's germline CDR1 is MDHEN and CDR2 SYDVKM. V gave up 6 bases and J gave up 12 bases; unmatched junction bases: 16. The CDR3 is 15 amino acids. CDR3 DNA: TGTGCCAGCAGCCTGGGGGGACAGGTCAATAGGGGGCAGTTCTTC. Amino acids: CASSLGGQVNRGQFF.

This rearrangement joins TRBV7-2 to TRBJ2-1; maybe TRBD1 (6 bases). The CDR3 covers 16 residues. V shed 1 base and J shed 6 bases, with 16 bases lying between them. Germline V gene lookup returns CDR1 SGHTA and CDR2 FQGNSA. The chain's CDR3 is CASSLVPRGGPNEQFF. CDR3 in DNA: TGTGCCAGCAGCTTAGTTCCCCGAGGGGGACCCAATGAGCAGTTCTTC. Complete variable domain (other parts from reference TRBV7-2 and TRBJ2-1): GAGVSQSPSNKVTEKGKDVELRCDPISGHTALYWYRQSLGQGLEFLIYFQGNSAPDKSGLPSDRFSAERTGGSVSTLTIQRTQQEDSAVYLCASSLVPRGGPNEQFFGPGTRLTVL.

The CDR3 loop reads CASSLERGRGSPLHF. The CDR3 coding sequence is TGTGCCAGCAGCTTAGAGAGGGGGCGGGGTTCACCCCTCCACTTT. This chain connects TRBV7-2 to TRBJ1-6; 7 nucleotides agree with TRBD1. Germline V gene sequence: CDR1 SGHTA, CDR2 FQGNSA. This CDR3 spans 15 amino acids. Germline trimming cut 1 base from V and 9 bases from J; bases unmatched to any gene: 6.

This clone was detected only a few times. This chain joins TRBV7-8 and TRBJ2-7, with D tentatively TRBD1 (5 bases). This CDR3 spans 12 amino acids. Trimming took off 1 base at V and 10 bases at J, with 11 bases between the two ends. Germline CDR1 and CDR2: SGHVS and FQNEAQ. CDR3 in DNA: TGTGCCAGCAGCTTAGGACAGACCCCTCAGTACGTC. Its protein product is CASSLGQTPQYV.

The chain has TRBV18 and TRBJ2-7; 8 bases are shared with TRBD2. Germline CDR1 is KGHSH and CDR2 is LQKENI. The CDR3 totals 16 residues. Trimming removed 3 bases from V and 1 base from J; junction bases left unmatched: 8. The CDR3 nucleotides read TGTGCCAGCTCACCCCGGGAGGGTTCCCTTTCCTACGAGCAGTACGTC. This encodes CASSPREGSLSYEQYV.

The chain employs TRBV7-2 and TRBJ1-3, with unresolved D. V shed 1 base and J shed 2 bases, with 9 bases lying between them. CDR3 length equals 15 residues. Germline-derived CDR1 and CDR2 are SGHTA and FQGNSA. The CDR3 coding sequence is TGTGCCAGCAGCTTAGACCGGGCCCCTGGAAACACCATATATTTT. Protein: CASSLDRAPGNTIYF.

The chain has TRBV6-1 and TRBJ2-1, with D maybe TRBD2 (6 bases). This CDR3 contains 13 residues. Germline CDR1 reads MNHNS; CDR2 reads SASEGT. Trimming pared 6 bases from V and 6 bases from J, leaving 12 bases between. The CDR3 reads CASRAGPLNEQFF. Written as DNA, the CDR3 is TGTGCCAGCAGGGCGGGACCGCTCAATGAGCAGTTCTTC.

This chain uses TRBV7-2 with TRBJ1-3, with 7 bases that match TRBD1. The CDR3 sequence is 15 residues long. The germline gives CDR1 SGHTA, CDR2 FQGNSA. J was trimmed by 0 bases and V by 3 bases; bases with no gene match: 2. The CDR3 DNA follows: TGTGCCAGCAGCTTGGGACAGTCCTCTGGAAACACCATATATTTT. This gives the protein CASSLGQSSGNTIYF.

The chain links TRBV18 to TRBJ1-6; TRBD1 might be the D (6 bases). The CDR3 runs to 18 residues. V lost 3 bases, J lost 0 bases, and 15 bases lay in between. Germline CDR1 and CDR2: KGHSH and LQKENI. CDR3: CASSPARGKSSYNSPLHF. The CDR3 DNA sequence: TGTGCCAGCTCACCGGCCAGGGGAAAAAGCTCCTATAATTCACCCCTCCACTTT.

This clone came up once. This sequence joins TRBV7-9 and TRBJ1-4, with unresolved D. With 4 bases removed from V and 3 bases from J, the gap between germline ends came to 18 bases. CDR1 and CDR2 from the germline V gene are SEHNR and FQNEAQ (reference sequence). The CDR3 sequence is 17 residues long. The DNA for the CDR3 is TGTGCCAGCAGCTCCCCGGGAGGGAATATAGCTAATGAAAAACTGTTTTTT. Translating it yields CASSSPGGNIANEKLFF.

The gene calls are TRBV6-6 and TRBJ2-7; 8 positions match TRBD1. CDR1 is MNHNY and CDR2 is SVGAGI in the germline V gene (reference sequence). CDR3 size: 16 residues. J lost 4 bases, V lost 2 bases, and 10 bases had no gene match. This chain's CDR3 is CASSYRQGANLYEQYV. The CDR3, as DNA: TGTGCCAGCAGTTACCGGCAGGGGGCGAACCTTTACGAGCAGTACGTC.

The rearrangement uses TRBV7-9 and TRBJ1-3, with D perhaps TRBD1 (5 bases). This CDR3 region has 16 residues. Trimming removed 4 bases at V and 0 bases at J, with 13 bases between. From germline, CDR1 is SEHNR and CDR2 FQNEAQ (reference sequence). The CDR3, as DNA: TGTGCCAGCAGCTCTACCAGACAGATCTCTGGAAACACCATATATTTT. Its protein product is CASSSTRQISGNTIYF.

The genes are TRBV4-3 and TRBJ2-1; TRBD2 aligns across 12 bases. The V segment lost 1 base and the J segment 9 bases; nucleotides outside the gene matches: 10. The CDR3 loop spans 17 amino acids. Germline lookup yields CDR1 LGHNA and CDR2 YSLEER. The CDR3 nucleotides read TGCGCCAGCAGCCAAGGCCTAGCGGGGGGGATGGGCGGTGAGCAGTTCTTC. Translated, it gives CASSQGLAGGMGGEQFF.

The chain employs TRBV7-9 and TRBJ1-1, with D tentatively TRBD1 (5 bases). V was cut by 1 base and J by 9 bases, with 9 bases left in between. Per germline, CDR1 SEHNR and CDR2 FQNEAQ (reference sequence). The CDR3 sequence is 12 residues long. This CDR3 is CASSLVVGQAFF. The CDR3 DNA reads TGTGCCAGCAGCTTAGTAGTGGGGCAAGCTTTCTTT.

This clone was recorded once. This chain links TRBV5-6 with TRBJ2-5; D gene ambiguous. The CDR3 consists of 16 residues. Germline values: CDR1 SGHDT, CDR2 YYEEEE. V was trimmed by 4 bases and J by 4 bases, leaving 20 bases between them. Here the CDR3 DNA reads TGTGCCAGCAGCCCCACGTGGACGGCGTGGGGAGAGACCCAGTACTTC. Translation: CASSPTWTAWGETQYF.

This clone turned up a few times. The chain uses TRBV28 and TRBJ1-4, with no clear D. Between the trimmed V and J ends, which lost 10 bases and 5 bases, there was a span of 11 bases. The germline V gene has CDR1 MDHEN and CDR2 SYDVKM. The CDR3 totals 12 residues. The CDR3 sequence: CATWTENEKLFF. CDR3 bases: TGTGCCACCTGGACGGAGAATGAAAAACTGTTTTTT.

A few counts support this clone. The genes are TRBV4-3 and TRBJ1-4; 7 bases line up with TRBD1. The germline V gene encodes CDR1 LGHNA and CDR2 YSLEER. Germline trimming cut 1 base from V and 2 bases from J; bases unmatched to any gene: 1. The CDR3 is 15 amino acids. The CDR3 reads CASSQVGGTNEKLFF. CDR3 sequence (DNA): TGCGCCAGCAGCCAAGTAGGGGGCACTAATGAAAAACTGTTTTTT.

V and J are TRBV5-6 and TRBJ2-2; 8 nucleotides line up with TRBD1. Germline-derived CDR1 and CDR2 are SGHDT and YYEEEE. The CDR3 loop spans 18 amino acids. Trimming removed 3 bases from V and 4 bases from J; junction bases left unmatched: 14. Here the CDR3 reads CASSYRTGQVRRTGELFF. The CDR3 nucleotides are TGTGCCAGCAGCTATCGGACAGGGCAAGTTCGACGCACCGGGGAGCTGTTTTTT.

This clone came up a few times. V is TRBV2 and J is TRBJ2-2; D perhaps matches TRBD1 (6 bases). V lost 1 base and J lost 4, with 13 bases in between. The CDR3 is made up of 16 amino acids. Germline V lookup: CDR1 SNHLY, CDR2 FYNNEI. CDR3 residues: CASSEGWTESTGELFF. CDR3 nucleotides: TGTGCCAGCAGTGAAGGTTGGACAGAGTCCACCGGGGAGCTGTTTTTT.

The chain has TRBV5-1 and TRBJ2-3, with 8 bases that match TRBD2. Germline CDR1 SGHRS, CDR2 YFSETQ. This CDR3 contains 14 residues. J gave up 3 bases and V 5 bases, and 5 bases lay outside the gene matches. DNA of the CDR3: TGCGCCAGCAGTCGGCGGGGGGAGACAGATACGCAGTATTTT. As protein: CASSRRGETDTQYF.

This chain uses TRBV9 with TRBJ1-3; perhaps TRBD1 as D (5 bases). The CDR3 covers 16 residues. CDR1 is SGDLS and CDR2 is YYNGEE in the germline V gene. V lost 0 bases and J lost 2, with 12 bases in between. The CDR3 loop reads CASSVAGRGAGNTIYF. The CDR3 DNA is TGTGCCAGCAGCGTAGCGGGGCGCGGAGCTGGAAACACCATATATTTT. Drawing the rest from reference TRBV9 and TRBJ1-3, the complete variable domain is DSGVTQTPKHLITATGQRVTLRCSPRSGDLSVYWYQQSLDQGLQFLIQYYNGEERAKGNILERFSAQQFPDLHSELNLSSLELGDSALYFCASSVAGRGAGNTIYFGEGSWLTVV.